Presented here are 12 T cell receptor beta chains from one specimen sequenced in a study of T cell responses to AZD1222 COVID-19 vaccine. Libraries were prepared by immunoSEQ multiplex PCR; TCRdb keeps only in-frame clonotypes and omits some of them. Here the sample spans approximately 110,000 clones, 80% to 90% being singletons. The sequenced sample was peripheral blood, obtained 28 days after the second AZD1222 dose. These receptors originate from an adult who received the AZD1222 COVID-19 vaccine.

In DNA form, the CDR3 reads TGTGCCAGCAGCTTAGAGACTAGCGGGAGGAAATACGAGCAGTACTTC. Translating gives CASSLETSGRKYEQYF. V gene TRBV7-2 combines with J gene TRBJ2-7; 13 nucleotides align to TRBD2. With 1 base clipped from V and 4 bases from J, the junction kept 4 bases outside the gene matches. CDR1 and CDR2 (germline): SGHTA, FQGNSA. The CDR3 totals 16 residues.

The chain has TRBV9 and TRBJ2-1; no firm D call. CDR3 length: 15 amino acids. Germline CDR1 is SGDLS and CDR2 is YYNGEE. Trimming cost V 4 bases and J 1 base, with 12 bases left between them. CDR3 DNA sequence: TGTGCCAGCAGCTCAGACGGAGAATCCTACAATGAGCAGTTCTTC. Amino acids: CASSSDGESYNEQFF.

The DNA for the CDR3 is TGTGCCAGCAGCCTCTACACCGGGGAGCTGTTTTTT. It codes for CASSLYTGELFF. The chain carries TRBV11-1 and TRBJ2-2; D is unresolved. The germline V and J ends were trimmed by 5 bases and 3 bases, with 4 bases remaining between them. Germline-derived CDR1 and CDR2 are SGHAT and FQDESV (reference sequence). This CDR3 is 12 amino acids long.

The CDR3 DNA reads as TGTGCCAGCAGCTTGGGACCGATGAACACTGAAGCTTTCTTT. Translated: CASSLGPMNTEAFF. This sequence joins TRBV7-2 and TRBJ1-1; D is perhaps TRBD1 (5 bases). In germline, CDR1 is SGHTA, CDR2 FQGNSA. The CDR3 spans 14 residues. Trimming stripped 3 bases from V and 0 bases from J, with 8 bases between.

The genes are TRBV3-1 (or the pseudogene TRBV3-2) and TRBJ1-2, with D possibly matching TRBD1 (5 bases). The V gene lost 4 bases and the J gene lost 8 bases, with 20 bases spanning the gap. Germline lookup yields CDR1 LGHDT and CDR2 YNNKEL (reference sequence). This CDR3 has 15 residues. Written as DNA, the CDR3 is TGTGCCAGCAGCCGTTCGGGGGTCTACTCGGGAGGCTACACCTTC. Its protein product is CASSRSGVYSGGYTF.

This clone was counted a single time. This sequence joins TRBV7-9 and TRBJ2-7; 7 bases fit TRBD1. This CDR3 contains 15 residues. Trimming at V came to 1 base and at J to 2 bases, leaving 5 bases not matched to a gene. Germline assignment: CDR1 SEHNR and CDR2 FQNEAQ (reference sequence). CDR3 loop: CASSLGGTVTYEQYF. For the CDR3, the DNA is TGTGCCAGCAGCTTAGGAGGGACAGTGACCTACGAGCAGTACTTC.

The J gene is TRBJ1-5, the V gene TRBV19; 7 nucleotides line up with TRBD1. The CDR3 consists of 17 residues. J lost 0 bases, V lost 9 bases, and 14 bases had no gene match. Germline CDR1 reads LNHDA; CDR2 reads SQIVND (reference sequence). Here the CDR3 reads CASADRVGGYSNQPQHF. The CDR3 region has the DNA TGTGCCAGCGCTGACAGGGTGGGAGGGTATAGCAATCAGCCCCAGCATTTT.

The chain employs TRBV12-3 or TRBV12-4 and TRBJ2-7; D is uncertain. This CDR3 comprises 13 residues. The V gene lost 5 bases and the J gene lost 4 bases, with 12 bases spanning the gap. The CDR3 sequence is CASSLQEKYEQYF. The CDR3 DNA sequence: TGTGCCAGCAGTCTCCAGGAGAAATACGAGCAGTACTTC.

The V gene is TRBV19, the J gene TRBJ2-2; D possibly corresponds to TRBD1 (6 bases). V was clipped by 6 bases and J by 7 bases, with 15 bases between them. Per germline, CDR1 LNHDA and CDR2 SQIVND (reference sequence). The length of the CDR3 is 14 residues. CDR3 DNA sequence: TGTGCCAGTAGCGGGATGTTAGGGGGCGGGGAGCTGTTTTTT. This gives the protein CASSGMLGGGELFF.

CDR3 bases: TGTGCCAGCTCGTCCGACACGGCCAAAAACATTCAGTACTTC. Translating gives CASSSDTAKNIQYF. The chain couples TRBV18 to TRBJ2-4; D not resolved. Trimming removed 6 bases at V and 1 base at J, with 10 bases between. The CDR3 runs 14 residues. Germline lookup yields CDR1 KGHSH and CDR2 LQKENI.

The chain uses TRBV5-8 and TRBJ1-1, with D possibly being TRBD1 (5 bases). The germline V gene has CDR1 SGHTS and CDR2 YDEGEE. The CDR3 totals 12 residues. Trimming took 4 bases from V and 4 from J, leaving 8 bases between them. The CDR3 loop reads CASSRTTTEAFF. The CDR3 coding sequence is TGTGCCAGCAGCCGGACAACCACTGAAGCTTTCTTT.

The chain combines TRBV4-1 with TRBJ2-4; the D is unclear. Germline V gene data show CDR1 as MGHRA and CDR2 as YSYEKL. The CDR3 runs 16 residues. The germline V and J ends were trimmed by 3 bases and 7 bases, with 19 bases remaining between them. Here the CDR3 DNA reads TGCGCCAGCAGCCAGCTCACTACCCCCGCTGGGAACATTCAGTACTTC. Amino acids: CASSQLTTPAGNIQYF.